These 27 T cell receptor beta chains originate from one sample sequenced in a study of tumor-infiltrating lymphocytes in localized non-small cell lung cancer. Repertoires were generated with immunoSEQ multiplex PCR, while TCRdb's copy carries only in-frame clones and drops some. The sample has around 14,000 clones, roughly 81% seen once. Sequenced material: lung tumor tissue. The receptor source for this set is a human donor with non-small cell lung cancer.

This chain connects TRBV6-5 to TRBJ2-4, with 8 bases fitting TRBD1. This CDR3 is 15 amino acids long. Germline V gene data show CDR1 as MNHEY and CDR2 as SVGAGI. For the CDR3, the DNA is TGTGGGATTCAGGGGGCGATCCTAGCCAAAAACATTCAGTACTTC. Its protein product is CGIQGAILAKNIQYF.

The chain carries TRBV20-1 and TRBJ1-2; D gene ambiguous. V was shortened by 7 bases and J by 8 bases, with 11 bases between the two germline ends. The germline CDR1 and CDR2 sequences are DFQATT and SNEGSKA (reference sequence). The CDR3 contains 10 residues. The chain's CDR3 is CSVPLGGYTF. CDR3 DNA: TGCAGTGTACCCTTGGGCGGCTACACCTTC.

The rearrangement joins TRBV6-6 to TRBJ1-1; TRBD1 is a possible D gene (6 bases). The CDR3 has 14 residues. Trimming left V 5 bases short and J 1 base short, with 11 bases between. CDR1 MNHNY and CDR2 SVGAGI come from the germline V gene (reference sequence). This CDR3 is CASSPGTTNTEAFF. CDR3 DNA: TGTGCCAGCAGTCCCGGGACAACGAACACTGAAGCTTTCTTT.

The V call is TRBV5-1, the J call TRBJ2-4; D may be TRBD1 (8 bases). CDR1 SGHRS and CDR2 YFSETQ come from the germline V gene. This CDR3 comprises 15 residues. V gave up 2 bases and J gave up 9 bases, with 18 bases separating them. The CDR3 loop reads CASSLSTGGEGIQYF. The CDR3 nucleotides read TGCGCCAGCAGCTTATCAACAGGGGGGGAGGGCATTCAGTACTTC. Using reference TRBV5-1 and TRBJ2-4 for the parts outside the CDR3, the full variable domain is KAGVTQTPRYLIKTRGQQVTLSCSPISGHRSVSWYQQTPGQGLQFLFEYFSETQRNKGNFPGRFSGRQFSNSRSEMNVSTLELGDSALYLCASSLSTGGEGIQYFGAGTRLSVL.

V and J are TRBV5-1 and TRBJ1-5; D gene uncertain. This CDR3 has 13 amino acids. V was shortened by 0 bases and J by 2 bases, with 3 bases between the two germline ends. Germline CDR1 SGHRS, CDR2 YFSETQ. CDR3 in DNA: TGCGCCAGCAGCTTGGTCGGCAATCAGCCCCAGCATTTT. Its protein is CASSLVGNQPQHF.

A few counts support this clone. This chain uses TRBV11-2 with TRBJ2-2, with 10 positions matching TRBD2. With V trimmed by 5 bases and J by 6 bases, 9 bases remained unmatched. CDR1 and CDR2 from the germline V gene are SGHAT and FQNNGV. The CDR3 extends over 16 amino acids. Here the CDR3 reads CASSPPKAGGAGELFF. The CDR3 DNA reads as TGTGCCAGCAGCCCCCCAAAAGCGGGAGGGGCCGGGGAGCTGTTTTTT.

The chain is built from TRBV30 and TRBJ1-3; weak D call: TRBD1 (6 bases). V was trimmed by 0 bases and J by 6 bases, leaving 12 bases between them. The CDR3 runs 14 residues. CDR1 and CDR2 (germline): GTSNPN, SVGIG (reference sequence). In DNA form, the CDR3 reads TGTGCCTGGAGTGTAGGACAGAGGATAAACACCATATATTTT. Translating gives CAWSVGQRINTIYF.

The sample holds one count of this clone. The chain has TRBV29-1 and TRBJ2-7, with 11 bases identical to TRBD2. This CDR3 is 15 amino acids long. The J segment lost 4 bases and the V segment lost 0 bases, leaving 5 bases of the junction unmatched. Germline V gene sequence: CDR1 SQVTM, CDR2 ANQGSEA. CDR3 nucleotides: TGCAGCGTTGAAGATCCGCTAGCGGGAGGATACGAGCAGTACTTC. It specifies CSVEDPLAGGYEQYF.

On this clone: The same CDR3 is also encoded by other DNA sequences in this sample. CDR3 region: CASSLSPAYEQYF. The CDR3 region has the DNA TGTGCCAGCAGTTTAAGCCCGGCCTACGAGCAGTACTTC. The chain carries TRBV27 and TRBJ2-7; D not certain. Germline-derived CDR1 and CDR2 are MNHEY and SMNVEV (reference sequence). Deletions cut 2 bases from V and 2 bases from J, with 7 bases between. This CDR3 is built from 13 residues.

This clone appeared a single time. The chain has TRBV6-5 and TRBJ2-7, with TRBD2 as a possible D gene (6 bases). V lost 6 bases to trimming and J lost 6 bases, with 9 bases between them. Looked up from germline, CDR1 is MNHEY and CDR2 is SVGAGI. The CDR3 is 11 amino acids. The CDR3 sequence is CASRLGGEQYF. The CDR3 region has the DNA TGTGCCAGCAGGCTCGGGGGCGAGCAGTACTTC.

The V gene is TRBV2, the J gene TRBJ1-5, with a possible D match to TRBD1 (6 bases). Trimming left V 2 bases short and J 5 bases short, with 13 bases between. The CDR3 contains 15 residues. CDR1 is SNHLY, CDR2 FYNNEI, per germline. The CDR3: CASSEPGGGYQPQHF. CDR3 in DNA: TGTGCCAGCAGTGAACCCGGAGGGGGGTATCAGCCCCAGCATTTT.

The chain uses TRBV7-2 and TRBJ2-2, with D perhaps matching TRBD2 (6 bases). CDR1 is SGHTA, CDR2 FQGNSA, per germline. This CDR3 comprises 16 residues. V lost 6 bases and J lost 12, with 26 bases in between. CDR3: CASSVPSARTPGKLFF. CDR3 in DNA: TGTGCCAGCAGTGTTCCTAGCGCGAGAACACCGGGGAAGCTGTTTTTT.

The J gene is TRBJ2-1, the V gene TRBV7-2; TRBD2 matches at 15 bases. The J segment lost 7 bases and the V segment lost 5 bases, leaving 9 bases of the junction unmatched. Germline CDR1 SGHTA, CDR2 FQGNSA. This CDR3 spans 17 amino acids. CDR3 loop: CASSATGLAGGWNEQFF. In DNA, the CDR3 is TGTGCCAGCAGCGCAACTGGACTAGCGGGGGGGTGGAATGAGCAGTTCTTC.

The genes are TRBV5-6 and TRBJ2-3; 8 bases line up with TRBD1. The V gene end was trimmed by 0 bases and the J gene end by 6 bases; junction bases not matched to a gene: 6. CDR1 SGHDT and CDR2 YYEEEE come from the germline V gene. The CDR3 has 15 amino acids. The CDR3 spells CASSLVSGGVDTQYF. CDR3 DNA sequence: TGTGCCAGCAGCTTGGTGTCAGGGGGCGTCGATACGCAGTATTTT.

V and J are TRBV7-9 and TRBJ2-5, with D possibly being TRBD2 (5 bases). Trimming took off 5 bases at V and 1 base at J, with 8 bases between the two ends. Germline loops: CDR1 SEHNR, CDR2 FQNEAQ (reference sequence). This CDR3 has 13 amino acids. DNA for the CDR3: TGTGCCAGCAGCACGGGGATCCAAGAGACCCAGTACTTC. Translating gives CASSTGIQETQYF.

The chain links TRBV11-3 to TRBJ2-5, with a possible D match to TRBD2 (5 bases). CDR1 SGHNT and CDR2 YENEEA come from the germline V gene. This CDR3 is 13 amino acids long. Trimming removed 3 bases at V and 8 bases at J, with 13 bases between. CDR3 amino acids: CASSFFGEGTQYF. CDR3 coding DNA: TGTGCCAGCAGCTTTTTCGGGGAAGGTACCCAGTACTTC.

The table lists this clone with a count of one. The chain uses TRBV19 and TRBJ1-1; 7 nucleotides match TRBD1. Germline-derived CDR1 and CDR2 are LNHDA and SQIVND (reference sequence). This CDR3 region has 14 residues. The junction had 7 bases not matched to a gene; V was cut back by 5 bases and J by 4 bases. CDR3 DNA sequence: TGTGCCAGTAGTTCTCTCAGGGGGGGCACTGAAGCTTTCTTT. This gives the protein CASSSLRGGTEAFF. Full variable domain (outside the CDR3, taken from reference TRBV19 and TRBJ1-1): DGGITQSPKYLFRKEGQNVTLSCEQNLNHDAMYWYRQDPGQGLRLIYYSQIVNDFQKGDIAEGYSVSREKKESFPLTVTSAQKNPTAFYLCASSSLRGGTEAFFGQGTRLTVV.

The V gene is TRBV18, the J gene TRBJ2-1; D possibly corresponds to TRBD2 (8 bases). Trimming shortened V by 4 bases and J by 10 bases, and 20 bases separated the two germline ends. This CDR3 comprises 15 residues. Germline values: CDR1 KGHSH, CDR2 LQKENI. The CDR3 sequence: CASSRDSDLAGEQFF. As DNA, the CDR3 is TGTGCCAGCTCACGGGACAGCGATTTAGCGGGGGAGCAGTTCTTC. The full variable domain, rest sourced from reference TRBV18 and TRBJ2-1, is NAGVMQNPRHLVRRRGQEARLRCSPMKGHSHVYWYRQLPEEGLKFMVYLQKENIIDESGMPKERFSAEFPKEGPSILRIQQVVRGDSAAYFCASSRDSDLAGEQFFGPGTRLTVL.

CDR3 loop: CAISAGTEGQPQHF. As DNA, the CDR3 is TGTGCCATCAGTGCCGGGACAGAGGGTCAGCCCCAGCATTTT. The J gene is TRBJ1-5, the V gene TRBV10-3, with 7 bases matching TRBD1. V dropped 4 bases and J dropped 6; count of bases not matched to a gene: 6. This CDR3 is built from 14 residues. In germline, CDR1 is ENHRY, CDR2 SYGVKD.

The chain combines TRBV5-1 with TRBJ2-5; 11 bases match TRBD2. Germline loops: CDR1 SGHRS, CDR2 YFSETQ. With 4 bases clipped from V and 5 bases from J, the junction kept 13 bases outside the gene matches. The CDR3 contains 17 residues. Written as DNA, the CDR3 is TGCGCCAGCAGCCCCGGGGTAGCGGGAGGGCCGAGGGAGACCCAGTACTTC. It codes for CASSPGVAGGPRETQYF.

This chain connects TRBV7-8 to TRBJ2-3, with 7 bases aligning to TRBD2. The germline V gene has CDR1 SGHVS and CDR2 FQNEAQ. CDR3 length: 15 amino acids. The junction had 6 bases not matched to a gene; V was cut back by 5 bases and J by 1 base. This chain's CDR3 is CASSPGTIRTDTQYF. As DNA, the CDR3 is TGTGCCAGCAGCCCCGGGACTATCCGCACAGATACGCAGTATTTT.

The chain is built from TRBV5-8 and TRBJ2-5; 11 nucleotides match TRBD2. The CDR3 is 17 amino acids. Germline CDR1 and CDR2: SGHTS and YDEGEE. With 0 bases clipped from V and 5 bases from J, the junction kept 9 bases outside the gene matches. The CDR3 coding sequence is TGTGCCAGCAGCTTGGAGGGTAGCGGGAGGGCTCATGAGACCCAGTACTTC. It specifies CASSLEGSGRAHETQYF.

V and J are TRBV4-3 and TRBJ2-7; 10 bases line up with TRBD2. This CDR3 region has 13 residues. Germline assignment: CDR1 LGHNA and CDR2 YSLEER. The J segment lost 5 bases and the V segment lost 3 bases, leaving 1 base of the junction unmatched. The CDR3 DNA sequence: TGCGCCAGCAGCCAGCTAGCGGGAGACGAGCAGTACTTC. This sequence encodes CASSQLAGDEQYF.

This sequence joins TRBV30 and TRBJ2-2; D may be TRBD1 or TRBD2 (6 bases each). CDR1 is GTSNPN and CDR2 is SVGIG in the germline V gene (reference sequence). The CDR3 is 13 residues long. Trimming shortened V by 4 bases and J by 7 bases, and 13 bases separated the two germline ends. This CDR3 reads CAWMRDNVGELFF. The CDR3 DNA is TGTGCCTGGATGCGGGACAATGTCGGGGAGCTGTTTTTT.

This chain links TRBV7-3 with TRBJ2-2; 8 bases align to TRBD2. Germline values: CDR1 SGHTA, CDR2 FQGTGA. The CDR3 is 15 residues long. V was pared by 4 bases and J by 8 bases, with 9 bases of the junction left unmatched. The CDR3 DNA follows: TGTGCCAGCAGCTCTACTAGCGGCCAGGGAGGGGAGCTGTTTTTT. Its translation is CASSSTSGQGGELFF.

The gene calls are TRBV7-2 and TRBJ2-2; 12 bases are a match to TRBD2. V shed 6 bases, J shed 3 bases, and the junction held 2 bases outside the gene matches. Germline CDR1 reads SGHTA; CDR2 reads FQGNSA. The CDR3 runs 15 residues. The DNA for the CDR3 is TGTGCCAGCAGACTAGCGGGAGGTGACACCGGGGAGCTGTTTTTT. This sequence encodes CASRLAGGDTGELFF. The full variable domain, in which reference TRBV7-2 and TRBJ2-2 provide the parts outside the CDR3, is GAGVSQSPSNKVTEKGKDVELRCDPISGHTALYWYRQSLGQGLEFLIYFQGNSAPDKSGLPSDRFSAERTGGSVSTLTIQRTQQEDSAVYLCASRLAGGDTGELFFGEGSRLTVL.

V gene TRBV7-2 combines with J gene TRBJ2-7, with D uncertain. The germline V gene encodes CDR1 SGHTA and CDR2 FQGNSA. V was pared by 1 base and J by 2 bases, with 9 bases between. The CDR3 runs to 14 residues. CDR3 in amino acids: CASSLGPVAYEQYF. The CDR3 DNA is TGTGCCAGCAGCTTAGGCCCGGTAGCCTACGAGCAGTACTTC.